These T cell receptor beta chains were read from a single sample in a study of blood T cell repertoires in COVID-19. Sequencing was performed with immunoSEQ multiplex PCR; in TCRdb, only in-frame clones are kept and a portion is missing. The sample consists of under 300,000 clones, 70% to 90% of them appearing once. Material for sequencing was peripheral blood. Receptors were obtained from a woman in her twenties or thirties with COVID-19, enrolled during active disease. CDR3s include the opening cysteine and the closing phenylalanine or tryptophan. D genes are given only for firm matches. Clone size is not always given. Where it is, it says once, few, many or a class for expanded clones.

J gene,D gene,V gene,clone size,CDR3 protein,CDR3 DNA
TRBJ2-7,-,TRBV27,many,CASSNLGGPYEQYF,TGTGCCAGCAGTAACTTGGGGGGGCCCTACGAGCAGTACTTC
TRBJ1-1,-,TRBV27,-,CASSPPGHFTEAFF,TGTGCCAGCAGTCCCCCGGGACATTTTACTGAAGCTTTCTTT
TRBJ1-2,-,TRBV5-4,once,CASSFGEGEGSEGYTF,TGTGCCAGCAGCTTCGGGGAGGGGGAGGGTTCAGAGGGCTACACCTTC
TRBJ2-6,-,TRBV4-2,-,CASSPGDSGANVLTF,TGTGCCAGCAGCCCAGGGGACTCTGGGGCCAACGTCCTGACTTTC
TRBJ2-1,TRBD2,TRBV11-2,-,CASSSRLAGNRGNEQFF,TGTGCCAGCAGCTCCCGACTAGCGGGGAATAGGGGGAATGAGCAGTTCTTC
TRBJ2-1,TRBD2,TRBV4-1,few,CASRPTGLARYNEQFF,TGCGCCAGCAGGCCCACGGGACTAGCGCGTTACAATGAGCAGTTCTTC
TRBJ1-6,-,TRBV13,-,CASSVGGTPLHF,TGTGCCAGCAGCGTGGGGGGGACACCCCTCCACTTT
TRBJ2-5,TRBD2,TRBV18,-,CASSLSTSEETQYF,TGTGCCAGCTCGCTAAGTACTAGCGAAGAGACCCAGTACTTC
TRBJ2-1,TRBD1,TRBV11-3,-,CASSSSWDRAHQNEQFF,TGTGCCAGCAGCTCCTCTTGGGACAGGGCACACCAAAATGAGCAGTTCTTC
TRBJ2-5,TRBD2,TRBV5-1,-,CASSLGLAGGVETQYF,TGCGCCAGCAGCTTGGGACTAGCGGGGGGCGTTGAGACCCAGTACTTC
TRBJ1-3,TRBD1,TRBV30,-,CAWQQGSSGNTIYF,TGTGCCTGGCAACAGGGGAGCTCTGGAAACACCATATATTTT
TRBJ2-2,-,TRBV9,-,CASSVGGATAGELFF,TGTGCCAGCAGCGTAGGTGGGGCCACTGCCGGGGAGCTGTTTTTT